These 4 T cell receptor beta chains share one sample of origin, sequenced in a study of beta chain features in type 1 diabetes. Sequencing targeted expressed TCRB transcripts, as all isolated RNA had been reverse transcribed. The data were produced by immunoSEQ multiplex PCR, yet TCRdb's version contains in-frame clones alone and is incomplete. Of about 370,000 clones listed, approximately 16% are singletons. The material sequenced was naive CD4+ T cells from blood. These receptors came from a woman aged 18-35 years in good health.

This clone showed up just a few times. This chain joins TRBV20-1 and TRBJ2-1, with TRBD2 matching over 12 bases. The CDR3 runs 11 residues. Looked up from germline, CDR1 is DFQATT and CDR2 is SNEGSKA (reference sequence). The V gene end was trimmed by 2 bases and the J gene end by 16 bases; junction bases not matched to a gene: 3. The CDR3 is CSARRLAGVFF. Here the CDR3 DNA reads TGCAGTGCTAGACGACTAGCGGGAGTATTCTTC.

Written as DNA, the CDR3 is TGTGCCAGCTCATCGGATAAGACTAGCGGGAAAGAGACCCAGTACTTC. This codes for CASSSDKTSGKETQYF. This sequence joins TRBV18 and TRBJ2-5; 11 bases agree with TRBD2. V was pared by 5 bases and J by 3 bases, with 8 bases of the junction left unmatched. CDR1 KGHSH and CDR2 LQKENI come from the germline V gene. There are 16 residues in the CDR3. Looking up the rest from reference TRBV18 and TRBJ2-5 gives the full variable domain: NAGVMQNPRHLVRRRGQEARLRCSPMKGHSHVYWYRQLPEEGLKFMVYLQKENIIDESGMPKERFSAEFPKEGPSILRIQQVVRGDSAAYFCASSSDKTSGKETQYFGPGTRLLVL.

This clone was seen more than once but under ten times. V usage is TRBV9 and J usage is TRBJ2-7; 8 bases agree with TRBD2. CDR3 length: 16 residues. Germline assignment: CDR1 SGDLS and CDR2 YYNGEE. V shed 0 bases and J 2 bases; nucleotides not matched to a gene: 7. CDR3 amino acids: CASSVAGAGAPYEQYF. CDR3 in DNA: TGTGCCAGCAGCGTAGCCGGAGCGGGAGCCCCCTACGAGCAGTACTTC.

This clone has just a few counts. The sample holds other DNA sequences that translate to the same CDR3. The rearrangement joins TRBV28 to TRBJ2-6; D is perhaps TRBD2 (6 bases). This CDR3 has 15 amino acids. Between the trimmed V and J ends, which lost 5 bases and 0 bases, there was a span of 8 bases. Germline lookup yields CDR1 MDHEN and CDR2 SYDVKM. CDR3 region: CASSLGGSGANVLTF. The CDR3 DNA follows: TGTGCCAGCAGTCTGGGGGGCTCTGGGGCCAACGTCCTGACTTTC.